This T cell receptor (beta chain) was profiled in a study of glioma-infiltrating T cells after dendritic cell vaccination. Study overall: Treatment, given 2003 to 2012, was autologous tumor lysate-pulsed dendritic cell vaccination.

CDR3 size: 14 residues. V dropped 4 bases and J dropped 5; count of bases not matched to a gene: 8. Germline-derived CDR1 and CDR2 are SNHLY and FYNNEI. TCRB CDR3 was amplified from 2 ug genomic DNA or less. Amplification used 60 V beta primers and 13 J beta primers. Here immunoSEQ multiplex PCR was the method, and the copy in TCRdb shows in-frame clones only, minus some. The table lists almost 65,000 clones, around 83% of them singletons, with about 10% in the top ten. Blood PBMC samples: pre-vaccination, two weeks post third vaccination, and at tumor progression. Sample: blood, taken before dendritic cell vaccination. The sequence came from a human donor with glioblastoma. V gene TRBV2 combines with J gene TRBJ2-7, with 7 bases identical to TRBD1. The CDR3 here is CASSGSDRANEQYF. The CDR3 bases are TGTGCCAGCAGTGGCTCTGACAGGGCAAACGAGCAGTACTTC.